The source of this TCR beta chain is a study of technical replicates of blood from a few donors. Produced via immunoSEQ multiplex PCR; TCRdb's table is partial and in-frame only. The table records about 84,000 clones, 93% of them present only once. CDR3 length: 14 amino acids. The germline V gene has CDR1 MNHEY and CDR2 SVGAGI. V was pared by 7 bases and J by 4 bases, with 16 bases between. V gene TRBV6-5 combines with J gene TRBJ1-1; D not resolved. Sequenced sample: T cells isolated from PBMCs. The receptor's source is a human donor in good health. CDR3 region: CASTPMRGSTEAFF. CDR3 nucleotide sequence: TGTGCCAGCACTCCCATGCGGGGAAGCACTGAAGCTTTCTTT.